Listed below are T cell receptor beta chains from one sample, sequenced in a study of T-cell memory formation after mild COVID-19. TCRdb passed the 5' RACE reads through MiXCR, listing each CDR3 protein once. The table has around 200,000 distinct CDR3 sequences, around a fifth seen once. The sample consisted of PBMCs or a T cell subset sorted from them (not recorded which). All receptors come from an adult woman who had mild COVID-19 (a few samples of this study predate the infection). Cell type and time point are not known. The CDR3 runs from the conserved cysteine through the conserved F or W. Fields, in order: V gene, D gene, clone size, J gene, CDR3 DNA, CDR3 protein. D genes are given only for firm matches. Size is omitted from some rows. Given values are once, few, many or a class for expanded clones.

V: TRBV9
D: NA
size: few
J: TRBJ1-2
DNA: TGTGCCAGCAGCGTAACCCCGGACGATTCTAACTATGGCTACACCTTC
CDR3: CASSVTPDDSNYGYTF

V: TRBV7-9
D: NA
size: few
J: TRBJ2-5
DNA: TGTGCCAGCAGACAACAGGGCTTTAAGACCCAGTACTTC
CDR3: CASRQQGFKTQYF

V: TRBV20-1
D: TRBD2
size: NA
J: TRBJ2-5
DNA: TGCAGTGCTAACCCACAATTAGCGGGACAAGAGACCCAGTACTTC
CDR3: CSANPQLAGQETQYF

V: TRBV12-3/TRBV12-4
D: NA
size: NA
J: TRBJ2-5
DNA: TGTGCCAGCAGTTTTTTGTTGGGGGAAGAGACCCAGTACTTC
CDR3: CASSFLLGEETQYF

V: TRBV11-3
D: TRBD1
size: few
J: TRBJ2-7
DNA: TGTGCCAGCAGCACCAGGACAGGGCTGACCTACTACGAGCAGTACTTC
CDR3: CASSTRTGLTYYEQYF

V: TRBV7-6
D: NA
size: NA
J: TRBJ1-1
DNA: TGTGCCAGCAGCTTAGCACCCCAGGGCTCCAACACTGAAGCTTTCTTT
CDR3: CASSLAPQGSNTEAFF

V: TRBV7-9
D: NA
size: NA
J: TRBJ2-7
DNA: TGTGCCAGCAGCTTCGGTGAACTCTACGAGCAGTACTTC
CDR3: CASSFGELYEQYF

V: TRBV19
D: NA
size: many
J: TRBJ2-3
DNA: TGTGCCAGTAGTATTAGGGCTAGCCTAGCAGATACGCAGTATTTT
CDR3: CASSIRASLADTQYF

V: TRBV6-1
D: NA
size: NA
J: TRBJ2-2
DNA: TGTGCCAGCACTTGGAGTACCGGGGAGCTGTTTTTT
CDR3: CASTWSTGELFF

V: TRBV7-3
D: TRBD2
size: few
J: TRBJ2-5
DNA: TGTGCCAGCAGCCCGACTAGCGGGCCCGAAGAGACCCAGTACTTC
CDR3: CASSPTSGPEETQYF

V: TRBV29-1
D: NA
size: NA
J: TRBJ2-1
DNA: TGCAGCATCCACGGGCTTGAGCAGTTCTTC
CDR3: CSIHGLEQFF

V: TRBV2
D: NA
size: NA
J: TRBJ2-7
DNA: TGTGCCAGCAGTTGGGCTCCGGACGAGCAGTACTTC
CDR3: CASSWAPDEQYF

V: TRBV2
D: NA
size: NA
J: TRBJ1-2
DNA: TGTGCCAGCAGTGGACCGGAGGGGCGAGACTATGGCTACACCTTC
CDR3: CASSGPEGRDYGYTF

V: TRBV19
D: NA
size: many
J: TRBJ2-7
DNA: TGTGCCAGTAGTCCAGGGTTGTCCTACGAGCAGTACTTC
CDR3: CASSPGLSYEQYF

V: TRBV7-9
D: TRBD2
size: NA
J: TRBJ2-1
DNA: TGTGCCAGCAGCCAAGGTAGCGGGGTCCCCCCCTACAATGAGCAGTTCTTC
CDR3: CASSQGSGVPPYNEQFF

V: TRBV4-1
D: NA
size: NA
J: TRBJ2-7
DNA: TGCGCCAGCAGCCAAGCCGAACAGGGACATGGCTACGAGCAGTACTTC
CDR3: CASSQAEQGHGYEQYF

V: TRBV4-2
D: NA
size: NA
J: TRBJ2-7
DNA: TGTGCCAGCAGCCAAGAAGGTGTGGACGAGCAGTACTTC
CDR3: CASSQEGVDEQYF

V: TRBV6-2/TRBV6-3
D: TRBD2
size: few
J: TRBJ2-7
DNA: TGTGCCAGCAGTTACTCTAGCGGGGGGGTCTACGAGCAGTACTTC
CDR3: CASSYSSGGVYEQYF

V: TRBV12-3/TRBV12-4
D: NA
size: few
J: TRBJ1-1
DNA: TGTGCCAGCAGTTCTTGGAGGGACGCTGAAGCTTTCTTT
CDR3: CASSSWRDAEAFF

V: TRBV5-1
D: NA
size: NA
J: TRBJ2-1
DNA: TGCGCCAGCAGCCCCAGGGGTGAAATCAGCTCCTACAATGAGCAGTTCTTC
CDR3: CASSPRGEISSYNEQFF

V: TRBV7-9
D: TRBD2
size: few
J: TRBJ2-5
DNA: TGTGCCAGCAGCTCCACTAGCGGGGGGGCGTGGGAGACCCAGTACTTC
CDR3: CASSSTSGGAWETQYF

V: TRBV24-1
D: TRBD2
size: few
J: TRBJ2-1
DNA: TGTGCCACCAGTGATTCTGCCAGCGGGAGGGCAAAGAATGAGCAGTTCTTC
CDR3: CATSDSASGRAKNEQFF

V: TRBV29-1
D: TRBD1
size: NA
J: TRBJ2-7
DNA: TGCAGCGGCCTCGGACAGGGGTCCTACGAGCAGTACTTC
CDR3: CSGLGQGSYEQYF

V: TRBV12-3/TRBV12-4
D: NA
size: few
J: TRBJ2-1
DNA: TGTGCCAGCAGTTTCAGGGAAATGGGCAATGAGCAGTTCTTC
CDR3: CASSFREMGNEQFF

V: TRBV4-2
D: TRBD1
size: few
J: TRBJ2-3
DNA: TGTGCCAGCAGCCACAGCCGGGACAGAGGCACAGATACGCAGTATTTT
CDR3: CASSHSRDRGTDTQYF

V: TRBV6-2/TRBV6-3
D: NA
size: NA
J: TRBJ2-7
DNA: TGTGCCAGCAGTTCCGACAACTACGAGCAGTACTTC
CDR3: CASSSDNYEQYF

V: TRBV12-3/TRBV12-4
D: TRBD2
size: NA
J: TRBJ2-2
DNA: TGTGCCAGCTCATTTGAAGCGGGAGGGGACACCGGGGAGCTGTTTTTT
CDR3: CASSFEAGGDTGELFF

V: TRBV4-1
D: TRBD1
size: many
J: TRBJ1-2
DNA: TGCGCCAGCAGCCAAGGATCGACAGGGGATGGCTACACCTTC
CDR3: CASSQGSTGDGYTF

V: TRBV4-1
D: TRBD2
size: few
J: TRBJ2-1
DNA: TGCGCCAGCAGCGACGGACTAGCGGGGGGCGAGGAGCAGTTCTTC
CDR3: CASSDGLAGGEEQFF

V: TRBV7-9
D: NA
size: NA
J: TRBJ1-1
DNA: TGTGCCAGCAGCAAAGTCGTGGGGCAGGCGAACACTGAAGCTTTCTTT
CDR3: CASSKVVGQANTEAFF

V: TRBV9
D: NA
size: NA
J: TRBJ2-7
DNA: TGTGCCAGCAGCGTAGGTGGCGAGAGCTACGAGCAGTACTTC
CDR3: CASSVGGESYEQYF

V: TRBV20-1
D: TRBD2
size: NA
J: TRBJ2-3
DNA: TGCAGAGCAAGGGGGACTAGCGGGGAGAACCCAGATACGCAGTATTTT
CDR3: CRARGTSGENPDTQYF

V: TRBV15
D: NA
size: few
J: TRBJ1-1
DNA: TGTGCCACCAGACGTTCGGGGCTGGGCACTGAAGCTTTCTTT
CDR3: CATRRSGLGTEAFF

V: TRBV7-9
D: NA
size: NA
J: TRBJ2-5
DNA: TGTGCCAGCAGCTTAGGCGGCGCCGACGGGACCCAGTACTTC
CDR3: CASSLGGADGTQYF

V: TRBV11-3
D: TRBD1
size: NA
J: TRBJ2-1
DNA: TGTGCCAGCCACCTCCGGGACAGGGGAGACAATGAGCAGTTCTTC
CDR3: CASHLRDRGDNEQFF

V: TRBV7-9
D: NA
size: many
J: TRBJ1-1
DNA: TGTGCCAGCAGCTTAACGAGGGAAGCTTTCTTT
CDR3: CASSLTREAFF

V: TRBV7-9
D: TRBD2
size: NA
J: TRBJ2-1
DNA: TGTGCCAGCAGCATGGGACTAGCCCCTGGGGAAAATGAGCAGTTCTTC
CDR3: CASSMGLAPGENEQFF

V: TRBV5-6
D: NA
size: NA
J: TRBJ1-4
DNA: TGTGCCAGCAGCTCGTGGGCGGGTGGTGAAAAACTGTTTTTT
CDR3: CASSSWAGGEKLFF

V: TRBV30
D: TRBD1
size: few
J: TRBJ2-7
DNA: TGTGCCTGGAGGCCGACGGACAGGGGGAATCTCGAGCAGTACTTC
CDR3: CAWRPTDRGNLEQYF

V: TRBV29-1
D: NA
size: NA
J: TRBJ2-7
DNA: TGCAGCGTTGCCGGGACCTCTCTAAGCTCCTACGAGCAGTACTTC
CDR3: CSVAGTSLSSYEQYF

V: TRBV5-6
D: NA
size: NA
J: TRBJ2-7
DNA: TGTGCCAGCAGCCCGGGGGCGTCTACGGAGCAGTACTTC
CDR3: CASSPGASTEQYF

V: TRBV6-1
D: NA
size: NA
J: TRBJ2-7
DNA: TGTGCCAGCAGTGAAGTTATTGGGGCTAGCGAGCAGTACTTC
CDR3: CASSEVIGASEQYF

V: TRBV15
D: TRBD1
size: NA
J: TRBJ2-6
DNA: TGTGCCACCAGCAGGACAGGGGGAGGGTTTTCTGGGGCCAACGTCCTGACTTTC
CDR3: CATSRTGGGFSGANVLTF

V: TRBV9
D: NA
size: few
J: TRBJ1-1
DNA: TGTGCCAGCAGCGTATCCGACAGCATCACTGAAGCTTTCTTT
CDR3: CASSVSDSITEAFF

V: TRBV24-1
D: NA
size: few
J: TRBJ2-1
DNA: TGTGCCACCAGTGACCTGTCGCCCGGGGTCAATGAGCAGTTCTTC
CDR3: CATSDLSPGVNEQFF

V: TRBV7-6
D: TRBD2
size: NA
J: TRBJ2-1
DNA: TGTGCCAGCAGCTTAGGGACTAGGGGTAGCTCCTACAATGAGCAGTTCTTC
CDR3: CASSLGTRGSSYNEQFF

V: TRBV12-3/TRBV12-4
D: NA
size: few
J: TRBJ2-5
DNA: TGTGCCAGCAGTCCAACAGGGAGCCAAGAGACCCAGTACTTC
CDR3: CASSPTGSQETQYF

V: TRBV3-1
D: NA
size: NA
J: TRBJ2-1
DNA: TGTGCCAGCAGCCAAGGGCAGGGGATCTACAATGAGCAGTTCTTC
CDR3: CASSQGQGIYNEQFF

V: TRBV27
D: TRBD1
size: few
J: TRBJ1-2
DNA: TGTGCCAGCAGTTTTGAGGGGGCGACGGGCTACACCTTC
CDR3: CASSFEGATGYTF

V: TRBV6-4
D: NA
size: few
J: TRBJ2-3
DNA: TGTGCCAGCAGCGACAGTACAAGCACAGATACGCAGTATTTT
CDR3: CASSDSTSTDTQYF

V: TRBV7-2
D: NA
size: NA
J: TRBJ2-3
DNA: TGTGCCAGCAGCTTCCCAGATACGCAGTATTTT
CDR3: CASSFPDTQYF